One sample yielded the 30 T cell receptor beta chains listed below, sequenced in a study of blood T cells in healthy people across ages. Together with a sample-barcoded 5' primer, a J-beta primer mix was included in a second PCR lasting about 7 to 11 cycles. Each CDR3 protein is one row after TCRdb ran MiXCR on the 5' RACE reads. The sample lists around 940,000 distinct CDR3 sequences, around 54% occurring once. The material sequenced was blood. These receptors were obtained from a woman aged 55-69 years in good health.

V and J are TRBV21-1 and TRBJ2-7; whether TRBD2, the table's D call, matches the DNA was not checked. TRBV21-1 is a pseudogene locus. This CDR3 contains 18 residues. The DNA of the CDR3 is TGTGCCAGCAGCAAACAGGGGACTAGCGGGAGTGTCTCCTACGAGCAGTACTTC. It translates to CASSKQGTSGSVSYEQYF.

This clonotype appeared a single time. The J gene is TRBJ1-1, the V gene TRBV5-5; D call uncertain. Germline CDR1 is SGHKS and CDR2 is YYEKEE (reference sequence). This CDR3 has 16 residues. With 0 bases removed from V and 0 bases from J, the gap between germline ends came to 12 bases. This CDR3 reads CASSLARATMNTEAFF. In DNA form, the CDR3 reads TGTGCCAGCAGCTTGGCACGGGCCACCATGAACACTGAAGCTTTCTTT.

This clonotype was detected only a few times. This sequence joins TRBV5-1 and TRBJ1-1, with D tentatively TRBD1 (5 bases). The CDR3 has 13 residues. Germline values: CDR1 SGHRS, CDR2 YFSETQ. The V and J ends lost 3 bases and 3 bases respectively, with 9 bases between them. The CDR3 loop reads CASSSWGYTEAFF. The CDR3, as DNA: TGCGCCAGCAGCTCGTGGGGGTACACTGAAGCTTTCTTT.

The chain has TRBV7-9 and TRBJ1-1; no definite D call. CDR3 length: 14 residues. Germline loops: CDR1 SEHNR, CDR2 FQNEAQ (reference sequence). The V end was cut by 9 bases, the J end by 2 bases, with 16 bases between. CDR3 nucleotide sequence: TGTGCCAGTATCCGTTCGGGCGAAAACACTGAAGCTTTCTTT. This encodes CASIRSGENTEAFF. Together with reference TRBV7-9 and TRBJ1-1, the CDR3 gives the full variable domain: DTGVSQNPRHKITKRGQNVTFRCDPISEHNRLYWYRQTLGQGPEFLTYFQNEAQLEKSRLLSDRFSAERPKGSFSTLEIQRTEQGDSAMYLCASIRSGENTEAFFGQGTRLTVV.

The chain employs TRBV6-5 and TRBJ2-4; the match to TRBD1 covers 7 bases. CDR3 length equals 18 residues. The germline gives CDR1 MNHEY, CDR2 SVGAGI. J was trimmed by 0 bases and V by 0 bases; bases with no gene match: 8. The CDR3 DNA reads TGTGCCAGCAGTTACTCCCCCCCGGGACAGAAAGCCAAAAACATTCAGTACTTC. Its translation is CASSYSPPGQKAKNIQYF.

The chain combines TRBV5-1 with TRBJ2-1; a weak D match, TRBD1 (5 bases). Deletions cut 4 bases from V and 7 bases from J, with 18 bases between. The germline gives CDR1 SGHRS, CDR2 YFSETQ. The CDR3 runs 15 residues. The CDR3 nucleotides are TGCGCCAGCAGCCCCCAAGGGGCCTCAGGGAATGAGCAGTTCTTC. It yields the protein CASSPQGASGNEQFF.

This clonotype was found a few times. V and J are TRBV7-2 and TRBJ2-5; D unclear. With 4 bases removed from V and 1 base from J, the gap between germline ends came to 13 bases. There are 15 residues in the CDR3. CDR1 and CDR2 (germline): SGHTA, FQGNSA. The chain's CDR3 is CASSSPYSLQETQYF. CDR3 bases: TGTGCCAGCAGCTCCCCCTATAGTCTCCAAGAGACCCAGTACTTC.

The chain uses TRBV6-1 and TRBJ1-6, with D perhaps TRBD1 (6 bases). Germline assignment: CDR1 MNHNS and CDR2 SASEGT. V gave up 8 bases and J gave up 0 bases, with 11 bases separating them. This CDR3 contains 15 residues. CDR3 sequence (DNA): TGTGCCAGCGAGGTGGACAGCTCCTATAATTCACCCCTCCACTTT. This translates into CASEVDSSYNSPLHF.

This clonotype occurred a few times. This chain connects TRBV10-1 to TRBJ1-4; TRBD1 matches at 9 bases. This CDR3 is built from 13 residues. The ends lost 8 bases at V and 15 bases at J; junction bases unmatched: 13. Germline CDR1 WNHNN, CDR2 SYGVQD (reference sequence). CDR3 coding DNA: TGCGCCAGCTCCCCAGGACAGGGGAGAAGTTTGTTTTTT. Its translation: CASSPGQGRSLFF.

There are many counts of this clonotype. CDR3 nucleotides: TGTGCCAGCAGCTTTCTAGGTGGGGAGACCCAGTACTTC. This translates into CASSFLGGETQYF. The chain is built from TRBV7-2 and TRBJ2-5, with unresolved D. Trimming pared 3 bases from V and 5 bases from J, leaving 10 bases between. CDR1 and CDR2 from the germline V gene are SGHTA and FQGNSA. The CDR3 sequence is 13 residues long.

V and J are TRBV27 and TRBJ1-1; D not certain. V was shortened by 4 bases and J by 3 bases, with 9 bases between the two germline ends. The CDR3 runs to 13 residues. In germline, CDR1 is MNHEY, CDR2 SMNVEV (reference sequence). CDR3 DNA: TGTGCCAGCAGTTCACAGCTCCACACTGAAGCTTTCTTT. Amino acid sequence: CASSSQLHTEAFF.

The V gene is TRBV29-1, the J gene TRBJ2-7; TRBD1 aligns across 8 bases. From germline, CDR1 is SQVTM and CDR2 ANQGSEA. The length of the CDR3 is 12 residues. J gave up 3 bases and V 7 bases, and 5 bases lay outside the gene matches. The CDR3 protein is CSARTGIYEQYF. Written as DNA, the CDR3 is TGCAGCGCAAGGACAGGGATCTACGAGCAGTACTTC.

This chain uses TRBV4-1 with TRBJ1-1; TRBD1 might be the D (6 bases). The germline CDR1 and CDR2 sequences are MGHRA and YSYEKL. CDR3 length: 17 residues. With 0 bases removed from V and 0 bases from J, the gap between germline ends came to 14 bases. CDR3 sequence (DNA): TGCGCCAGCAGCCAAGAAAGGGGGGGGTCCATGAACACTGAAGCTTTCTTT. It yields the protein CASSQERGGSMNTEAFF.

This clonotype turned up a few times. The CDR3 nucleotides read TGTGCCAGCAGCCAAACCCTGACAGGGGGCGGTTACGAGCAGTACTTC. It encodes CASSQTLTGGGYEQYF. The chain carries TRBV7-9 and TRBJ2-7; 10 nucleotides line up with TRBD1. CDR1 is SEHNR, CDR2 FQNEAQ, per germline (reference sequence). The trim removed 5 bases at V and 4 bases at J, leaving 11 bases unmatched. The CDR3 is 16 residues long.

The chain carries TRBV18 and TRBJ2-3, with 10 positions matching TRBD2. The CDR3 extends over 15 amino acids. CDR1 is KGHSH, CDR2 LQKENI, per germline. V shed 5 bases and J 4 bases; nucleotides not matched to a gene: 6. The CDR3 is CASSSTGLASDTQYF. In DNA, the CDR3 is TGTGCCAGCTCATCGACGGGACTAGCGTCAGATACGCAGTATTTT.

This clonotype was recorded a few times. CDR3 protein: CASSQTGTSYEQYF. The DNA for the CDR3 is TGTGCCAGCAGCCAAACCGGGACTAGCTACGAGCAGTACTTC. V gene TRBV14 combines with J gene TRBJ2-7; TRBD2 agrees at 8 bases. This CDR3 has 14 amino acids. Germline V gene sequence: CDR1 SGHDN, CDR2 FVKESK. V lost 2 bases, J lost 3 bases, and 3 bases stayed unmatched. The whole variable domain, remainder taken from reference TRBV14 and TRBJ2-7, is EAGVTQFPSHSVIEKGQTVTLRCDPISGHDNLYWYRRVMGKEIKFLLHFVKESKQDESGMPNNRFLAERTGGTYSTLKVQPAELEDSGVYFCASSQTGTSYEQYFGPGTRLTVT.

The rearrangement links TRBV6-5 to TRBJ2-7; D possibly corresponds to TRBD2 (9 bases). Germline V lookup: CDR1 MNHEY, CDR2 SVGAGI. V dropped 0 bases and J dropped 6 bases, with 21 bases sitting between them. The CDR3 extends over 17 amino acids. The CDR3 DNA sequence: TGTGCCAGCAGTTACTCCCAGGGGGCGGGAGGGCCAGTCGAGCAGTACTTC. Residues: CASSYSQGAGGPVEQYF.

A few counts support this clonotype. The genes are TRBV11-2 and TRBJ2-3; tentatively, D is TRBD1 (5 bases). This CDR3 is 17 amino acids long. The germline V gene has CDR1 SGHAT and CDR2 FQNNGV. V lost 0 bases, J lost 1 base, and 14 bases lay in between. The DNA of the CDR3 is TGTGCCAGCAGCTTAGAATTGGCCGTCAGGGGCACAGATACGCAGTATTTT. Protein sequence: CASSLELAVRGTDTQYF.

A single count supports this clonotype. V and J are TRBV20-1 and TRBJ1-1; TRBD1 might be the D (5 bases). CDR1 is DFQATT and CDR2 is SNEGSKA in the germline V gene (reference sequence). The length of the CDR3 is 13 residues. The V gene lost 5 bases and the J gene lost 12 bases, with 22 bases spanning the gap. The chain's CDR3 is CSAHQGESWGTFF. The CDR3 DNA sequence: TGCAGTGCTCATCAAGGGGAGAGCTGGGGGACTTTCTTT.

This clonotype was observed a handful of times. V usage is TRBV4-1 and J usage is TRBJ2-3, with D uncertain. Between the trimmed V and J ends, which lost 0 bases and 1 base, there was a span of 8 bases. Germline values: CDR1 MGHRA, CDR2 YSYEKL. The CDR3 totals 15 residues. CDR3 residues: CASSQDRARTDTQYF. In nucleotides, the CDR3 is TGCGCCAGCAGCCAAGATCGGGCTCGCACAGATACGCAGTATTTT.

The chain carries TRBV28 and TRBJ2-3; D not certain. The V gene lost 3 bases and the J gene lost 6 bases, with 13 bases spanning the gap. Germline-derived CDR1 and CDR2 are MDHEN and SYDVKM. CDR3 size: 14 residues. The CDR3 nucleotides read TGTGCCAGCAGTTTTGCCGCAACGAGGGATACGCAGTATTTT. Encoded protein: CASSFAATRDTQYF.

The chain carries TRBV27 and TRBJ2-4; TRBD1 agrees at 8 bases. Near its end, the DNA agrees better with TRBJ2-7, so the J call may be wrong. Germline loops: CDR1 MNHEY, CDR2 SMNVEV (reference sequence). The CDR3 loop spans 17 amino acids. CDR3 protein: CASSSPLGGTGAYEQYF. CDR3 nucleotide sequence: TGTGCCAGCAGTTCCCCGTTAGGAGGGACAGGCGCCTACGAGCAGTACTTC.

The chain uses TRBV6-5 and TRBJ2-3; the D is unclear. Trimming shortened V by 2 bases and J by 5 bases, and 14 bases separated the two germline ends. This CDR3 contains 15 residues. The V gene's germline CDR1 is MNHEY and CDR2 SVGAGI. CDR3 residues: CASSYTQLVGDTQYF. The CDR3 DNA is TGTGCCAGCAGTTACACACAACTTGTAGGAGATACGCAGTATTTT.

The V and J genes are TRBV7-3 and TRBJ2-3, with TRBD1 as a possible D gene (6 bases). The CDR3 sequence is 14 residues long. Trimming stripped 5 bases from V and 1 base from J, with 10 bases between. Looked up from germline, CDR1 is SGHTA and CDR2 is FQGTGA. The CDR3 region has the DNA TGTGCCAGCAGCGATACAGGGCGCACAGATACGCAGTATTTT. It yields the protein CASSDTGRTDTQYF.

The CDR3 protein is CASSNYNEKLFF. As DNA, the CDR3 is TGTGCCAGCAGTAACTATAATGAAAAACTGTTTTTT. The chain combines TRBV6-5 with TRBJ1-4; D is unresolved. Trimming stripped 5 bases from V and 4 bases from J, with 5 bases between. The CDR3 consists of 12 residues. Germline V gene data show CDR1 as MNHEY and CDR2 as SVGAGI.

This clonotype was observed a handful of times. This chain uses TRBV4-1 with TRBJ2-1; 13 bases are shared with TRBD2. The germline gives CDR1 MGHRA, CDR2 YSYEKL. The CDR3 contains 15 residues. V lost 0 bases and J lost 11; bases outside the gene matches: 4. This CDR3 reads CASSQDGLAGVQQFF. CDR3 in DNA: TGCGCCAGCAGCCAAGACGGACTAGCGGGAGTTCAGCAGTTCTTC.

The gene calls are TRBV20-1 and TRBJ2-5, with D hard to call. Trimming stripped 3 bases from V and 9 bases from J, with 20 bases between. Germline-derived CDR1 and CDR2 are DFQATT and SNEGSKA (reference sequence). The CDR3 is 14 amino acids. CDR3 loop: CSASRLTQLRSQYF. In DNA, the CDR3 is TGCAGTGCTAGTCGACTGACCCAACTAAGGTCCCAGTACTTC.

There are many counts of this clonotype. V gene TRBV20-1 combines with J gene TRBJ2-5, with 9 bases lining up with TRBD1. Germline lookup yields CDR1 DFQATT and CDR2 SNEGSKA (reference sequence). V trimming: 3 bases; J trimming: 3 bases; junction bases outside the gene matches: 2. The CDR3 is made up of 13 amino acids. Written as DNA, the CDR3 is TGCAGTGCTAGGGGACAGGGAGAAGAGACCCAGTACTTC. Protein product: CSARGQGEETQYF.

The rearrangement joins TRBV29-1 to TRBJ2-7; TRBD1 matches 12 bases. V was clipped by 6 bases and J by 3 bases; unmatched bases: 9. CDR3 length equals 15 residues. Looked up from germline, CDR1 is SQVTM and CDR2 is ANQGSEA. The CDR3: CSVVNGDRGLYEQYF. CDR3 bases: TGCAGCGTCGTTAACGGGGACAGGGGGCTCTACGAGCAGTACTTC.

The chain combines TRBV6-6 with TRBJ1-2; TRBD1 matches at 8 bases. The CDR3 contains 13 residues. V shed 5 bases and J 8 bases; nucleotides not matched to a gene: 7. CDR1 is MNHNY and CDR2 is SVGAGI in the germline V gene (reference sequence). The CDR3 loop reads CASSPTGDQGYTF. CDR3 nucleotides: TGTGCCAGCAGTCCGACAGGGGATCAGGGCTACACCTTC.